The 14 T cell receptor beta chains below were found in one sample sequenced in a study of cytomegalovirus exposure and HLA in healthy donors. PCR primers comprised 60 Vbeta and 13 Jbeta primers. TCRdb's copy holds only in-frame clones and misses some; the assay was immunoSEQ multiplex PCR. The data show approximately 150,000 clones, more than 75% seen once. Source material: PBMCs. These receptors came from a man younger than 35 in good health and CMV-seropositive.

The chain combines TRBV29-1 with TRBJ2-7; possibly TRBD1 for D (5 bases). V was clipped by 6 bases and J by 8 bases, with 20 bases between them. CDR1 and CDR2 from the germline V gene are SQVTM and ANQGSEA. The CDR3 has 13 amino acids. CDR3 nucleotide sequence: TGCAGCGTCACAGGAACTTTAACCCACCAGCAGTACTTC. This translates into CSVTGTLTHQQYF.

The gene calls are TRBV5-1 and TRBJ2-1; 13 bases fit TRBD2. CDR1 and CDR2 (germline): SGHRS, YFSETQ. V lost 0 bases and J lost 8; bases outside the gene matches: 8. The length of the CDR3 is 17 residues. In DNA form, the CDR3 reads TGCGCCAGCAGCTTGGAACTAGCGGGAGGGCCGCGAGATGAGCAGTTCTTC. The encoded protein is CASSLELAGGPRDEQFF.

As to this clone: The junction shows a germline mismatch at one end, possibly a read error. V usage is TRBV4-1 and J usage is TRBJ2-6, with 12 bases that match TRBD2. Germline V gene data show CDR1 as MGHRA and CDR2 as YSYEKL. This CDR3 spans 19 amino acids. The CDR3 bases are TGCGCCAGCAGTCAAGGTTGGCTAGCGGGAGGGATCGGGGCCAACGTCCTGACTTTC. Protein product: CASSQGWLAGGIGANVLTF.

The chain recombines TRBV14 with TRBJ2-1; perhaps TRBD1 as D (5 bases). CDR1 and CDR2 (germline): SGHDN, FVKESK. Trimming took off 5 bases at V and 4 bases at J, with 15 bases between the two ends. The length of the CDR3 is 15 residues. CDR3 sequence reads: CASSLRQRGYNEQFF. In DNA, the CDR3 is TGTGCCAGCAGCTTACGACAGCGCGGATACAATGAGCAGTTCTTC.

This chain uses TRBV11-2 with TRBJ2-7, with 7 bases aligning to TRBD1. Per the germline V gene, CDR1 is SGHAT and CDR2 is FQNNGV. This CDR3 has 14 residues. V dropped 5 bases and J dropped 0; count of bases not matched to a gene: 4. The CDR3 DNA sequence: TGTGCCAGCAGCATGGGACAGTTCTCCTACGAGCAGTACTTC. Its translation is CASSMGQFSYEQYF.

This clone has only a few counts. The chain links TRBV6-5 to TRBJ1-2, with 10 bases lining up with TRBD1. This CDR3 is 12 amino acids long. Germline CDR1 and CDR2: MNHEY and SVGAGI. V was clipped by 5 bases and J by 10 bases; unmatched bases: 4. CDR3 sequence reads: CASSLGQGDYTF. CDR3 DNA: TGTGCCAGCAGTCTAGGACAGGGGGACTACACCTTC.

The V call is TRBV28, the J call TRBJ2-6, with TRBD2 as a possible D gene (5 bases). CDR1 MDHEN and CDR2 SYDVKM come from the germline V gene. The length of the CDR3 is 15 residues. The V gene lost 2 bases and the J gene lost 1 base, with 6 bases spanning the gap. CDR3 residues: CASSLGGSGANVLTF. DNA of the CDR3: TGTGCCAGCAGTTTAGGAGGTTCTGGGGCCAACGTCCTGACTTTC.

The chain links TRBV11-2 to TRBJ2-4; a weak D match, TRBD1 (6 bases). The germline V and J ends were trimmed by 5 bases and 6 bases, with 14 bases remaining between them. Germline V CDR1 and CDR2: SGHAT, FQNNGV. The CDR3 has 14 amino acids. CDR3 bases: TGTGCCAGCAGCCTAGGGACACCCGCAAACATTCAGTACTTC. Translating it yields CASSLGTPANIQYF.

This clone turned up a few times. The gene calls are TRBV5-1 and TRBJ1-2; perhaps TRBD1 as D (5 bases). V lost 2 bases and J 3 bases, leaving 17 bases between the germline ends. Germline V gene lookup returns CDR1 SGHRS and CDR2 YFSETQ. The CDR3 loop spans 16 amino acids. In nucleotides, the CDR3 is TGCGCCAGCAGCTTTCGCCAAGATCCGGGGGACTATGGCTACACCTTC. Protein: CASSFRQDPGDYGYTF.

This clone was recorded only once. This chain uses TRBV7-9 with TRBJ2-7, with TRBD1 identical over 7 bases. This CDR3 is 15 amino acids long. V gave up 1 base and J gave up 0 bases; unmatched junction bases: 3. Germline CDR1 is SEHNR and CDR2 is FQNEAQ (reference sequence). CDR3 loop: CASSLVRDSSYEQYF. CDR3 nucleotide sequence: TGTGCCAGCAGCTTAGTGAGGGACAGCTCCTACGAGCAGTACTTC.

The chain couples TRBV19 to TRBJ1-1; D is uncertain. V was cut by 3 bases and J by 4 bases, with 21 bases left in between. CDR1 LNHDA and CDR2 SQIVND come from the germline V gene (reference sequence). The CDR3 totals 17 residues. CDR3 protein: CASSMGPGRLKSTEAFF. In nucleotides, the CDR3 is TGTGCCAGTAGTATGGGCCCGGGGAGATTGAAGAGCACTGAAGCTTTCTTT. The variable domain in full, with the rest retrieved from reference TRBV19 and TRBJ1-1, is DGGITQSPKYLFRKEGQNVTLSCEQNLNHDAMYWYRQDPGQGLRLIYYSQIVNDFQKGDIAEGYSVSREKKESFPLTVTSAQKNPTAFYLCASSMGPGRLKSTEAFFGQGTRLTVV.

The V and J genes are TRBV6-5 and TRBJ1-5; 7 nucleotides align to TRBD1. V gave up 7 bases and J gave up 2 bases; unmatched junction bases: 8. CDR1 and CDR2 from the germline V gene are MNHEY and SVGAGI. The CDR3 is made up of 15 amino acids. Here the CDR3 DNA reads TGTGCCAGCAAGGGGGCAGGGTTGGGCAATCAGCCCCAGCATTTT. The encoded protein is CASKGAGLGNQPQHF.

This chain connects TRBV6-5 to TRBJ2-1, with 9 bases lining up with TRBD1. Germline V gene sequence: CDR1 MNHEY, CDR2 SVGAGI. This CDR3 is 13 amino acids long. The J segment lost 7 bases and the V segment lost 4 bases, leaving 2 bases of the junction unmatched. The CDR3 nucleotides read TGTGCCAGCAGTTTGGGGACAGGGAATGAGCAGTTCTTC. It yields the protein CASSLGTGNEQFF.

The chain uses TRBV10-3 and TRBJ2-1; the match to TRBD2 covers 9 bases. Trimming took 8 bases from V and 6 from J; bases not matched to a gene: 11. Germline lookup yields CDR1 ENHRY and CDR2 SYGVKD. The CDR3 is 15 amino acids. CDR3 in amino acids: CAIGGFSSGSNEQFF. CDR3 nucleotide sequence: TGTGCCATCGGCGGGTTTAGTAGCGGGAGCAATGAGCAGTTCTTC.